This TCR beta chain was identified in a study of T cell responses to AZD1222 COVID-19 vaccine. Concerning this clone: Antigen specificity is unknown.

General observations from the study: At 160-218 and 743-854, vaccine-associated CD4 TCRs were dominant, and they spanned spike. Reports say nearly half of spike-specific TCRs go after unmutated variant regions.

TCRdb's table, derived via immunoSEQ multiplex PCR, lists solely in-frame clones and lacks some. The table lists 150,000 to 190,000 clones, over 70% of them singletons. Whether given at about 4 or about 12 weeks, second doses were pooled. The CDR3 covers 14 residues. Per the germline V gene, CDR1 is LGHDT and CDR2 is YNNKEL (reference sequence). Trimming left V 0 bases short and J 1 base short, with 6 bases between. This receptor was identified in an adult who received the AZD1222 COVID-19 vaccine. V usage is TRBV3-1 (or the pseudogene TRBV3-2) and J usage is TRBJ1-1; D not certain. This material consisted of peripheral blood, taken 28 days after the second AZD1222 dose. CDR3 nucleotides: TGTGCCAGCAGCCAAGATCTTGCGAACACTGAAGCTTTCTTT. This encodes CASSQDLANTEAFF.